Shown below are 17 T cell receptor beta chains from a single sample sequenced in a study of CXCR4 blockade with PD-1 therapy in pancreatic cancer. The data were produced by immunoSEQ multiplex PCR, yet TCRdb's version contains in-frame clones alone and is incomplete. The profile covers approximately 2,600 clones, with less than 60% appearing a single time and approximately 6% taken by the ten largest. Sequenced sample: tumor tissue. Source of these receptors: a human donor with pancreatic ductal adenocarcinoma.

The chain is built from TRBV6-7 and TRBJ2-7; 7 nucleotides agree with TRBD2. TRBV6-7 counts as an open reading frame of uncertain function. Trimming cost V 6 bases and J 0 bases; bases outside gene matches: 14. CDR3 length equals 17 residues. CDR3 residues: CASSPRFGGTSSYEQYF. CDR3 bases: TGTGCCAGCAGCCCCAGGTTCGGGGGGACGAGCTCCTACGAGCAGTACTTC.

This clone has a handful of counts. V gene TRBV6-8 combines with J gene TRBJ1-1; a weak D match, TRBD1 (6 bases). The V end was cut by 0 bases, the J end by 5 bases, with 13 bases between. Germline CDR1 is MNHGY and CDR2 is SAAAGT. The CDR3 has 15 residues. The CDR3 DNA follows: TGTGCCAGCAGTTACTCCCCCGGGCAGGGGACTGAAGCTTTCTTT. It encodes CASSYSPGQGTEAFF.

V and J are TRBV1 and TRBJ2-1; the table's TRBD1 call for D was not verified on the DNA. TRBV1 is a pseudogene locus. The CDR3 has 17 residues. The CDR3 sequence is CASSQGLSRGTYNEQFF. The CDR3 coding sequence is TGCGCCAGCAGCCAAGGGTTATCGAGGGGGACCTACAATGAGCAGTTCTTC.

This clone showed up just a few times. The chain has TRBV6-8 and TRBJ1-1; the match to TRBD1 covers 7 bases. V shed 10 bases, J shed 10 bases, and the junction held 12 bases outside the gene matches. This CDR3 has 12 residues. CDR1 MNHGY and CDR2 SAAAGT come from the germline V gene. Here the CDR3 reads CAITADRLRAFF. As DNA, the CDR3 is TGTGCCATCACCGCGGACAGGCTTAGAGCTTTCTTT.

In its sample, this clone is medium-sized (0.01 to 0.1%). The chain has TRBV11-3 and TRBJ1-3; perhaps TRBD1 as D (5 bases). Between the trimmed V and J ends, which lost 0 bases and 4 bases, there was a span of 10 bases. Germline loops: CDR1 SGHNT, CDR2 YENEEA. This CDR3 has 15 residues. CDR3 region: CASSLDFGGGNTIYF. CDR3 in DNA: TGTGCCAGCAGCTTAGATTTCGGGGGAGGAAACACCATATATTTT.

This clone was detected only a few times. The CDR3 reads CASISLAPGYNEQFF. The DNA of the CDR3 is TGTGCCAGTATTTCCCTGGCACCTGGATACAATGAGCAGTTCTTC. This chain joins TRBV19 and TRBJ2-1; D ambiguous. The CDR3 length is 15 residues. Trimming stripped 7 bases from V and 4 bases from J, with 17 bases between. The germline V gene encodes CDR1 LNHDA and CDR2 SQIVND (reference sequence).

This chain connects TRBV29-1 to TRBJ2-5; perhaps TRBD1 as D (6 bases). V was cut by 6 bases and J by 5 bases, with 13 bases left in between. The CDR3 runs 12 residues. Germline CDR1 is SQVTM and CDR2 is ANQGSEA. Here the CDR3 reads CSVSQGRETQYF. CDR3 nucleotides: TGCAGCGTCTCGCAGGGGCGGGAGACCCAGTACTTC.

The table lists this clone with a few counts. V usage is TRBV6-8 and J usage is TRBJ2-7, with D possibly called TRBD1 or TRBD2 (5 bases each). Trimming shortened V by 10 bases and J by 4 bases, and 17 bases separated the two germline ends. Looked up from germline, CDR1 is MNHGY and CDR2 is SAAAGT. This CDR3 has 13 amino acids. CDR3 loop: CAITRDEGYEQYF. The CDR3 DNA reads as TGTGCCATCACCCGGGACGAGGGATACGAGCAGTACTTC.

The chain uses TRBV14 and TRBJ1-1; D uncertain. Germline-derived CDR1 and CDR2 are SGHDN and FVKESK. Trimming stripped 4 bases from V and 4 bases from J, with 13 bases between. The CDR3 is 14 amino acids. CDR3: CASSLLERPTEAFF. In DNA form, the CDR3 reads TGTGCCAGCAGCCTTCTCGAGAGGCCCACTGAAGCTTTCTTT.

The V call is TRBV19, the J call TRBJ2-5; 11 bases match TRBD2. This CDR3 is built from 15 residues. CDR1 is LNHDA and CDR2 is SQIVND in the germline V gene (reference sequence). V was pared by 3 bases and J by 4 bases, with 4 bases of the junction left unmatched. CDR3 coding DNA: TGTGCCAGTAGTATTGATCTAGCGGGGGGAGAGACCCAGTACTTC. As protein: CASSIDLAGGETQYF.

The chain links TRBV23-1 to TRBJ2-4, with 12 nucleotides matching TRBD2. TRBV23-1 is an open reading frame, and its role is uncertain. This CDR3 comprises 17 residues. After removal of 6 bases from V and 7 bases from J, the junction contained 13 bases not matched to a gene. The chain's CDR3 is CASSLGGLAGPSNIQYF. The CDR3 nucleotides read TGCGCCAGCAGCCTAGGGGGACTAGCGGGTCCCTCTAACATTCAGTACTTC.

The chain recombines TRBV18 with TRBJ1-3; 10 bases line up with TRBD1. This CDR3 spans 17 amino acids. CDR1 is KGHSH, CDR2 LQKENI, per germline. Trimming at V came to 4 bases and at J to 3 bases, leaving 9 bases not matched to a gene. The CDR3 region has the DNA TGTGCCAGCTCACAGTCACGACAGGGGGCGTTTGGAAACACCATATATTTT. Protein: CASSQSRQGAFGNTIYF.

The CDR3 DNA follows: TGTGCCTGGAGTGGAAGACTGAACACTGAAGCTTTCTTT. Translated, it gives CAWSGRLNTEAFF. The chain employs TRBV30 and TRBJ1-1; unclear D gene. This CDR3 spans 13 amino acids. Germline CDR1 is GTSNPN and CDR2 is SVGIG (reference sequence). Deletions cut 1 base from V and 0 bases from J, with 6 bases between.

The V call is TRBV6-8, the J call TRBJ1-1, with 8 bases fitting TRBD1. CDR1 is MNHGY and CDR2 is SAAAGT in the germline V gene. This CDR3 comprises 13 residues. Trimming cost V 4 bases and J 4 bases; bases outside gene matches: 2. CDR3 nucleotides: TGTGCCAGCAGTTGGACAGGGTTCACTGAAGCTTTCTTT. Translated: CASSWTGFTEAFF.

A single count supports this clone. The V and J genes are TRBV6-8 and TRBJ2-3, with TRBD2 matching over 11 bases. V trimming: 0 bases; J trimming: 4 bases; junction bases outside the gene matches: 6. The germline CDR1 and CDR2 sequences are MNHGY and SAAAGT. This CDR3 has 17 amino acids. CDR3 loop: CASSYSIAGGPSDTQYF. The CDR3 coding sequence is TGTGCCAGCAGTTACTCGATAGCGGGGGGGCCCTCAGATACGCAGTATTTT.

V is TRBV23-1 and J is TRBJ2-2, with 8 bases that match TRBD1. TRBV23-1 is filed as an ORF, its function uncertain. This CDR3 is built from 18 residues. The junction had 12 bases not matched to a gene; V was cut back by 6 bases and J by 0 bases. CDR3 bases: TGCGCCAGCAGCCAAGCGGCCAGGGGGCCTACGAACACCGGGGAGCTGTTTTTT. It codes for CASSQAARGPTNTGELFF.

This clone was picked up a small number of times. The V call is TRBV6-1, the J call TRBJ2-5, with D perhaps assigned TRBD1 or TRBD2 (5 bases each). Trimming shortened V by 1 base and J by 4 bases, and 13 bases separated the two germline ends. Germline V CDR1 and CDR2: MNHNS, SASEGT. The CDR3 extends over 15 amino acids. CDR3 DNA sequence: TGTGCCAGCAGTGAAGAAGAGGGGATGGGAGAGACCCAGTACTTC. Amino acid sequence: CASSEEEGMGETQYF.